A single sample is the source of the 17 T cell receptor beta chains below, sequenced in a study of tumor-infiltrating lymphocytes in primary liver carcinoma. Co-extracted RNA and DNA came from around 20-30 mg of unsorted bulk tissue. With around 500 ng total RNA as template and a constant-region primer, TCR beta cDNA was made. Slightly modified ARM-PCR served as the procedure for the TCR beta libraries. These libraries came from three rounds of nested multiplex PCR. A C-beta reverse primer was combined with TRBV1-TRBV30 forward primers in the first two PCR rounds, and each round had 10 cycles. TCRdb re-called the multiplex PCR reads through MiXCR, storing one row per CDR3 protein. The table shows approximately 80,000 distinct CDR3 sequences, with roughly 69% occurring only once. The sample was tumor-adjacent normal liver tissue. All receptors come from a man aged 35-49 years with primary liver carcinoma and hepatitis B virus infection.

Comment on this clonotype: Its ends do not fully match the called genes, so a read error is possible. The CDR3: CASMPWDWVTETQYF. In nucleotides, the CDR3 is TGCGCCAGCATGCCATGGGATTGGGTCACAGAAACGCAGTATTTT. J is TRBJ2-3 and V is TRBV10-2; no clear D. CDR3 size: 15 residues. CDR1 is WSHSY and CDR2 is SAAADI in the germline V gene.

Worth noting for this clonotype: One end of the junction fails to match germline, which may point to a read error. V and J are TRBV11-3 and TRBJ2-7, with TRBD1 as a possible D gene (6 bases). The CDR3 length is 13 residues. Germline assignment: CDR1 SGHNT and CDR2 YENEEA. CDR3 sequence reads: CTSSPTRGSGQYF. The CDR3 DNA reads TGTACCAGCAGTCCTACCAGGGGATCCGGGCAGTACTTC. The variable domain in full, completed from reference TRBV11-3 and TRBJ2-7, reads EAGVVQSPRYKIIEKKQPVAFWCNPISGHNTLYWYLQNLGQGPELLIRYENEEAVDDSQLPKDRFSAERLKGVDSTLKIQPAELGDSAVYLCTSSPTRGSGQYFGPGTRLTVT.

Points on this clonotype: A read error may be the cause here, since a much bigger clone is one base away. CDR3 loop: CANSPASVNEQFF. DNA for the CDR3: TGTGCCAACAGCCCCGCTAGCGTAAATGAGCAGTTCTTC. The chain joins TRBV16 to TRBJ2-1; possibly TRBD2 for D (6 bases). Germline V CDR1 and CDR2: KGHSY, FQNENV. CDR3 size: 13 residues.

A word on this clonotype: Lacking the conserved final phenylalanine or tryptophan, this CDR3 likely reflects a read error. The DNA is left out, because the CDR3 cannot be placed on it with certainty; the CDR3 is given as TCRdb lists it. This chain uses TRBV4-2 with TRBJ2-7. The CDR3 is 12 residues long, counting both termini. Looked up from germline, CDR1 is LGHNA and CDR2 is YNFKEQ. The CDR3 loop is CASSQGVNEHYL.

This clonotype has only a few counts. The rearrangement joins TRBV4-2 to TRBJ1-1; no firm D call. With 1 base removed from V and 0 bases from J, the gap between germline ends came to 6 bases. The CDR3 is made up of 14 amino acids. Germline V gene sequence: CDR1 LGHNA, CDR2 YNFKEQ. Here the CDR3 DNA reads TGTGCCAGCAGCCAAGGCGGGTTGAACACTGAAGCTTTCTTT. This codes for CASSQGGLNTEAFF.

Remarks on this clonotype: One end of the junction varies from germline; a read error may be responsible. The rearrangement uses TRBV11-1 and TRBJ2-1; the match to TRBD1 covers 7 bases. The CDR3 sequence is 13 residues long. Germline V CDR1 and CDR2: SGHAT, FQDESV (reference sequence). The CDR3 here is CASSQGTADEQFF. CDR3 in DNA: TGCGCAAGCAGCCAAGGGACAGCCGATGAGCAGTTCTTC. Drawing the rest from reference TRBV11-1 and TRBJ2-1, the complete variable domain is EAEVAQSPRYKITEKSQAVAFWCDPISGHATLYWYRQILGQGPELLVQFQDESVVDDSQLPKDRFSAERLKGVDSTLKIQPAELGDSAMYLCASSQGTADEQFFGPGTRLTVL.

Turning to this clonotype: Given a much more abundant clone one base away, this may be a read error. The rearrangement uses TRBV11-2 and TRBJ2-5, with 7 bases identical to TRBD2. Looked up from germline, CDR1 is SGHAT and CDR2 is FQNNGV. The CDR3 covers 15 residues. For the CDR3, the DNA is TGTGCCAGCAGTCGTTGGACTAGTCCCGCGGAGATCCAGTACTTC. Protein product: CASSRWTSPAEIQYF.

In regard to this clonotype: The junction departs from the called germline gene at one end, perhaps through a read error. The chain carries TRBV11-2 and TRBJ2-7; D gene ambiguous. This CDR3 is 13 amino acids long. Germline assignment: CDR1 SGHAT and CDR2 FQNNGV. The CDR3 DNA follows: TGTGTCAGCAGATTTGATGGGTCCTACGAGCAGTACTTC. Translated: CVSRFDGSYEQYF.

Concerning this clonotype itself: The junction departs from germline at one end; a sequencing error may be responsible. The V gene is TRBV6-1, the J gene TRBJ1-5, with D uncertain. Germline V gene data show CDR1 as MNHNS and CDR2 as SASEGT. The CDR3 length is 14 residues. As DNA, the CDR3 is TGTGCCAGCAGTGAGAGGGAGTCGGATCGGCCCCAGCATTTC. Its protein product is CASSERESDRPQHF.

With regard to this clonotype: The CDR3 does not end in the conserved phenylalanine or tryptophan, so this is likely a read error. This chain links TRBV5-1 with TRBJ2-3; no clear D. The CDR3 contains 12 residues. Germline V lookup: CDR1 SGHRS, CDR2 YFSETQ. Between the trimmed V and J ends, which lost 4 bases and 6 bases, there was a span of 9 bases. CDR3 sequence reads: CASSPLGDTQYL. CDR3 nucleotide sequence: TGCGCCAGCAGCCCCCTTGGGGATACGCAGTATTTG.

Concerning this clonotype: This is likely a read error, given that the CDR3 carries no conserved phenylalanine or tryptophan at its end. J is TRBJ2-1 and V is TRBV30, with D possibly being TRBD2 (5 bases). Trimming stripped 1 base from V and 8 bases from J, with 18 bases between. The CDR3 sequence is 15 residues long. Germline assignment: CDR1 GTSNPN and CDR2 SVGIG (reference sequence). The CDR3 loop is CAWSGSSRTKYEQFL. The CDR3, as DNA: TGTGCCTGGAGTGGGTCTAGCCGCACCAAGTATGAGCAGTTCCTC.

This clonotype came up many times. V gene TRBV29-1 combines with J gene TRBJ2-3, with TRBD2 identical over 7 bases. V gave up 6 bases and J gave up 2 bases; unmatched junction bases: 8. Looked up from germline, CDR1 is SQVTM and CDR2 is ANQGSEA. The CDR3 length is 14 residues. CDR3: CSVGQRGITDTQYF. The CDR3 region has the DNA TGCAGCGTGGGGCAGCGGGGAATCACAGATACGCAGTATTTT.

Remarks on this clonotype: With a much larger clone just one base away, this may be a read error. The CDR3 here is CASSPRNYGYTF. The CDR3 nucleotides read TGTGCCAGCAGCCCTAGGAACTATGGCTACACCTTC. The rearrangement joins TRBV7-9 to TRBJ1-2; D unclear. V dropped 5 bases and J dropped 2 bases, with 6 bases sitting between them. Germline V gene sequence: CDR1 SEHNR, CDR2 FQNEAQ (reference sequence). The CDR3 totals 12 residues.

Concerning this clonotype: One end of the junction does not line up with germline, which may come from a read error. The genes are TRBV5-6 and TRBJ2-7; 10 positions match TRBD2. Germline V gene data show CDR1 as SGHDT and CDR2 as YYEEEE. The length of the CDR3 is 16 residues. CDR3 residues: CVSCWGVSSGGYEQYF. CDR3 coding DNA: TGTGTCAGCTGCTGGGGGGTGTCTAGCGGGGGCTACGAGCAGTACTTC.

With respect to this clonotype: Germline is not matched at one junction end, which may reflect a read error. The DNA for the CDR3 is TGCGTCAGCAGTCCCGGACTAGCGGGAGGGCCTAACTACGAGCAGTACTTC. This codes for CVSSPGLAGGPNYEQYF. The rearrangement uses TRBV5-1 and TRBJ2-7, with TRBD2 matching over 15 bases. Germline loops: CDR1 SGHRS, CDR2 YFSETQ. The CDR3 extends over 17 amino acids.

The chain couples TRBV6-6 to TRBJ2-1, with no clear D. Trimming stripped 5 bases from V and 8 bases from J, with 19 bases between. There are 15 residues in the CDR3. Germline V gene lookup returns CDR1 MNHNY and CDR2 SVGAGI (reference sequence). CDR3 sequence (DNA): TGTGCCAGCAGTCATGGTACCTATACCTTTGATGAGCAGTTCTTC. This sequence encodes CASSHGTYTFDEQFF.

Regarding this clonotype: A junction boundary mismatches the germline segment, possibly from a read error. The V call is TRBV4-2, the J call TRBJ1-6; unclear D gene. The CDR3 consists of 13 residues. Germline CDR1 is LGHNA and CDR2 is YNFKEQ. The CDR3 region has the DNA TGTGCCGGCAGCCAAGGAAGAGGCGAATCCCTCCACTTT. Protein sequence: CAGSQGRGESLHF.